This T cell receptor (beta chain) was sequenced for a study of cytomegalovirus exposure and HLA in healthy donors. Germline V gene sequence: CDR1 SGHRS, CDR2 YFSETQ. The V and J ends lost 7 bases and 0 bases, in that order; junction bases with no gene match: 13. The CDR3 is 16 amino acids. PCR involved 60 Vbeta and 13 Jbeta primers. Some clones are missing from TCRdb's copy, which holds only in-frame ones; the method was immunoSEQ multiplex PCR. The data show about 140,000 clones, about 75% seen once. This chain joins TRBV5-1 and TRBJ2-7; 7 bases align to TRBD1. Sample: PBMCs. The source of this sequence is a man between 35 and 55 years old in good health and CMV-seronegative. DNA for the CDR3: TGCGCCAGCGCCCCGTGGGGACAGAATCGCTCCTACGAGCAGTACTTC. Encoded protein: CASAPWGQNRSYEQYF.